This TCR beta chain was documented in a study of cytomegalovirus exposure and HLA in healthy donors. General study points: TCR association rates varied by HLA locus in a later analysis, with DRB1 highest and HLA-C lowest. Analyses of presence and absence presupposed an approximately uniform sequencing depth across donors.

PCR used 60 Vbeta primers and 13 Jbeta primers. Measured with immunoSEQ multiplex PCR; TCRdb has only the in-frame clones, and not every one. The table includes tens of thousands of clones, approximately 79% detected once. As regards this clone: Its target is not known.

Sequencing used PBMCs. This receptor was identified in a woman in her 30s in good health and CMV-seropositive.

The CDR3 loop is CASSMSGGYRNEQFF. In DNA form, the CDR3 reads TGTGCCAGTAGTATGAGCGGGGGGTACCGGAATGAGCAGTTCTTC. The rearrangement joins TRBV19 to TRBJ2-1; 9 bases match TRBD2. Germline V gives CDR1 LNHDA, CDR2 SQIVND (reference sequence). This CDR3 contains 15 residues. V lost 3 bases to trimming and J lost 7 bases; unmatched junction nucleotides: 7.